Shown below are 26 T cell receptor beta chains from a single sample sequenced in a study of blood T cells in healthy people across ages. A J-beta primer mix and a sample-barcoded 5' primer were used in a second PCR of about 7 to 12 cycles. TCRdb reanalysed the 5' RACE reads using MiXCR and keeps one entry per CDR3 protein. The sample includes 540,000 or so distinct CDR3 sequences, less than 25% of them seen just once. These data were also filed under a second study, of T cells of mothers and their children.

The sequencing input was blood. Source of these receptors: a boy under 18 in good health.

The chain recombines TRBV12-3 or TRBV12-4 with TRBJ1-1; 10 positions agree with TRBD1. With 6 bases clipped from V and 0 bases from J, the junction kept 10 bases outside the gene matches. CDR3 size: 17 residues. The CDR3 loop is CASRGDRGLNMNTEAFF. Written as DNA, the CDR3 is TGTGCCAGCAGGGGGGACAGGGGACTTAACATGAACACTGAAGCTTTCTTT.

The chain couples TRBV20-1 to TRBJ1-1, with D unclear. CDR1 DFQATT and CDR2 SNEGSKA come from the germline V gene (reference sequence). Trimming stripped 6 bases from V and 1 base from J, with 21 bases between. This CDR3 has 16 amino acids. CDR3 sequence reads: CSAKYTWTGENTEAFF. The CDR3 coding sequence is TGCAGTGCCAAATACACCTGGACGGGAGAGAACACTGAAGCTTTCTTT.

V and J are TRBV7-9 and TRBJ2-4; 11 positions match TRBD2. This CDR3 comprises 16 residues. CDR1 is SEHNR and CDR2 is FQNEAQ in the germline V gene (reference sequence). V gave up 10 bases and J gave up 3 bases; unmatched junction bases: 11. CDR3 amino acids: CATAVAGGLVKNIQYF. As DNA, the CDR3 is TGTGCCACCGCGGTAGCGGGAGGGCTTGTCAAAAACATTCAGTACTTC.

The V gene is TRBV7-2, the J gene TRBJ2-1; D is perhaps TRBD2 (5 bases). Germline V gene data show CDR1 as SGHTA and CDR2 as FQGNSA. V was cut by 2 bases and J by 1 base, with 21 bases left in between. This CDR3 is 19 amino acids long. The CDR3 DNA reads TGTGCCAGCAGCTTACCTGGAGGAATTAGCCGCTCGTCCTACAATGAGCAGTTCTTC. Protein: CASSLPGGISRSSYNEQFF.

V and J are TRBV6-1 and TRBJ2-1; 7 bases map to TRBD2. Germline trimming cut 8 bases from V and 3 bases from J; bases unmatched to any gene: 7. The germline V gene has CDR1 MNHNS and CDR2 SASEGT. The CDR3 consists of 14 residues. As DNA, the CDR3 is TGTGCCAGCGTTAGCGGGTCCATCTACAATGAGCAGTTCTTC. It encodes CASVSGSIYNEQFF.

This clonotype was counted only a few times. V and J are TRBV20-1 and TRBJ2-7; TRBD2 might be the D (6 bases). CDR3 length: 12 residues. Germline V lookup: CDR1 DFQATT, CDR2 SNEGSKA (reference sequence). The V and J ends lost 5 bases and 0 bases respectively, with 8 bases between them. CDR3 nucleotides: TGCAGTGCTCCAGCGGGCTCCTACGAGCAGTACTTC. Its protein is CSAPAGSYEQYF.

Of note for this clonotype: A read error may account for a junction end that differs from germline. CDR3 sequence (DNA): TGTGCCAGCAGCTACGCGGGGGGCGCAACAGATACGCAGTACTTT. It yields the protein CASSYAGGATDTQYF. The V gene is TRBV5-6, the J gene TRBJ2-3; 8 bases agree with TRBD2. Germline CDR1 SGHDT, CDR2 YYEEEE. This CDR3 region has 15 residues.

V usage is TRBV24-1 and J usage is TRBJ1-5; TRBD1 might be the D (6 bases). The CDR3 extends over 16 amino acids. The ends were cut back, 4 bases at V and 0 bases at J, with 12 bases in the middle. Germline lookup yields CDR1 KGHDR and CDR2 SFDVKD. CDR3 sequence reads: CATSEAGETSNQPQHF. The DNA of the CDR3 is TGTGCCACCAGTGAGGCAGGGGAAACTAGCAATCAGCCCCAGCATTTT.

V is TRBV4-3 and J is TRBJ1-2; D perhaps matches TRBD1 (5 bases). The CDR3 covers 13 residues. Trimming removed 0 bases from V and 11 bases from J, with 13 bases in between. Germline V lookup: CDR1 LGHNA, CDR2 YSLEER. The CDR3 DNA follows: TGCGCCAGCAGCCAAGATCGGAAGGGGTTTTACACCTTC. Amino acid sequence: CASSQDRKGFYTF.

In its sample, this clonotype was seen many times. This chain connects TRBV28 to TRBJ2-4, with no clear D. The CDR3 contains 13 residues. Germline loops: CDR1 MDHEN, CDR2 SYDVKM. Between the trimmed V and J ends, which lost 5 bases and 10 bases, there was a span of 15 bases. CDR3 sequence (DNA): TGTGCCAGCAGTCCCACCCTCGAACCTATTCAGTACTTC. Amino acids: CASSPTLEPIQYF.

This clonotype is a singleton in its sample. The rearrangement joins TRBV29-1 to TRBJ2-1; D might be TRBD2 (5 bases). V shed 3 bases and J shed 0 bases, with 15 bases lying between them. This CDR3 spans 16 amino acids. Germline CDR1 and CDR2: SQVTM and ANQGSEA. This CDR3 reads CSVDSSAGLSYNEQFF. Here the CDR3 DNA reads TGCAGCGTTGACAGCAGCGCAGGACTCTCCTACAATGAGCAGTTCTTC.

This clonotype was detected only a few times. The J gene is TRBJ1-4, the V gene TRBV6-1; TRBD1 agrees at 7 bases. Germline CDR1 and CDR2: MNHNS and SASEGT. The CDR3 length is 18 residues. Trimming took 6 bases from V and 0 from J; bases not matched to a gene: 13. For the CDR3, the DNA is TGTGCCAGCAGCCTACGGATGACAGGGCCTACAACTAATGAAAAACTGTTTTTT. Protein sequence: CASSLRMTGPTTNEKLFF.

Concerning this clonotype: One end of the junction is discordant with germline, which a read error may explain. The J gene is TRBJ2-5, the V gene TRBV19; D not resolved. Near its end, the DNA agrees better with TRBJ2-1, so the J call may be wrong. Germline V gene data show CDR1 as LNHDA and CDR2 as SQIVND (reference sequence). This CDR3 has 12 residues. CDR3 amino acids: CVSKWPGNEQFF. CDR3 DNA: TGTGTCAGTAAATGGCCCGGGAATGAGCAGTTCTTC.

This clonotype was detected only a few times. CDR3 residues: CATSEYYSDEQFF. CDR3 bases: TGTGCCACCAGTGAATATTACAGTGATGAGCAGTTCTTC. This rearrangement joins TRBV24-1 to TRBJ2-1, with no clear D. Trimming pared 4 bases from V and 8 bases from J, leaving 11 bases between. CDR3 length equals 13 residues. The germline V gene has CDR1 KGHDR and CDR2 SFDVKD.

For the CDR3, the DNA is TGCAGTGCCGTCCCTAGCGTTCGGAAGGATCCCTACGAGCAGTACTTC. Translated, it gives CSAVPSVRKDPYEQYF. V usage is TRBV20-1 and J usage is TRBJ2-7, with D perhaps matching TRBD2 (6 bases). Germline V gene data show CDR1 as DFQATT and CDR2 as SNEGSKA (reference sequence). This CDR3 contains 16 residues. V was cut by 6 bases and J by 2 bases, with 23 bases left in between.

This clonotype was observed a handful of times. V gene TRBV6-6 combines with J gene TRBJ1-2; D is uncertain. Germline loops: CDR1 MNHNY, CDR2 SVGAGI (reference sequence). V was shortened by 5 bases and J by 4 bases, with 14 bases between the two germline ends. The CDR3 has 14 amino acids. CDR3 DNA sequence: TGTGCCAGCAGTCGCATCTTAAGAGTCTATGGCTACACCTTC. It yields the protein CASSRILRVYGYTF.

The V and J genes are TRBV5-1 and TRBJ1-6; possible D gene TRBD1, 5 bases. Germline values: CDR1 SGHRS, CDR2 YFSETQ. The CDR3 is made up of 15 amino acids. Deletions cut 0 bases from V and 9 bases from J, with 13 bases between. The CDR3 region is CASSLDVGVGSPLHF. Written as DNA, the CDR3 is TGCGCCAGCAGCTTGGATGTGGGGGTCGGTTCACCCCTCCACTTT.

This clonotype turned up a few times. The chain is built from TRBV7-2 and TRBJ2-5; 7 nucleotides align to TRBD1. The germline gives CDR1 SGHTA, CDR2 FQGNSA. V lost 1 base and J lost 11; bases outside the gene matches: 13. This CDR3 has 15 residues. CDR3 in amino acids: CASSLGVGGPQKQYF. In DNA, the CDR3 is TGTGCCAGCAGCTTAGGTGTAGGGGGCCCCCAGAAGCAGTACTTC. Using reference TRBV7-2 and TRBJ2-5 for the parts outside the CDR3, the full variable domain is GAGVSQSPSNKVTEKGKDVELRCDPISGHTALYWYRQSLGQGLEFLIYFQGNSAPDKSGLPSDRFSAERTGGSVSTLTIQRTQQEDSAVYLCASSLGVGGPQKQYFGPGTRLLVL.

In this sample, this clonotype turned up once. This sequence joins TRBV4-3 and TRBJ2-1; the D gene is possibly TRBD1 (5 bases). Looked up from germline, CDR1 is LGHNA and CDR2 is YSLEER. V was pared by 1 base and J by 6 bases, with 7 bases between. CDR3 length: 13 residues. This CDR3 reads CASSQAQGNEQFF. CDR3 nucleotide sequence: TGCGCCAGCAGCCAAGCTCAGGGCAATGAGCAGTTCTTC.

This clonotype was recorded a few times. The rearrangement links TRBV2 to TRBJ2-5; D uncertain. The V and J ends lost 7 bases and 4 bases respectively, with 16 bases between them. The CDR3 length is 14 residues. Germline V gene data show CDR1 as SNHLY and CDR2 as FYNNEI. CDR3 DNA: TGTGCCAGCACCCCCCGAAGAACTGGAGAGACCCAGTACTTC. Residues: CASTPRRTGETQYF.

This chain uses TRBV6-2 or TRBV6-3 with TRBJ2-5; weak D call: TRBD2 (5 bases). From germline, CDR1 is MNHEY and CDR2 SVGEGT. The CDR3 runs to 13 residues. V was shortened by 6 bases and J by 4 bases, with 12 bases between the two germline ends. The CDR3 loop reads CASRRGSRETQYF. CDR3 DNA sequence: TGTGCCAGCAGACGGGGATCTAGAGAGACCCAGTACTTC.

The rearrangement uses TRBV6-5 and TRBJ2-5, with D perhaps matching TRBD1 (5 bases). There are 15 residues in the CDR3. Germline V gene sequence: CDR1 MNHEY, CDR2 SVGAGI. The V end lost 2 bases, the J end lost 6 bases, and 16 bases lay between the germline ends. The CDR3 DNA sequence: TGTGCCAGCAGTTACAGGGGCAGTCAAAGACAGACCCAGTACTTC. Its protein product is CASSYRGSQRQTQYF.

As for this clonotype: Here the CDR3 omits its conserved ending phenylalanine or tryptophan, so a read error is the likely source. The chain has TRBV4-3 and TRBJ1-2; TRBD1 is a possible D gene (6 bases). Germline CDR1 is LGHNA and CDR2 is YSLEER. The CDR3 totals 15 residues. V lost 1 base to trimming and J lost 3 bases, with 12 bases between them. CDR3 region: CASSQVPGEYYGYTL. CDR3 DNA: TGCGCCAGCAGCCAAGTCCCAGGGGAGTACTATGGCTACACCCTC.

The chain links TRBV10-3 to TRBJ2-3, with D unclear. The germline CDR1 and CDR2 sequences are ENHRY and SYGVKD. The CDR3 is 11 amino acids. V was pared by 5 bases and J by 3 bases, with 3 bases between. The CDR3 DNA reads as TGTGCCATCAGTAGGACAGATACGCAGTATTTT. This encodes CAISRTDTQYF.

This clonotype was counted between two and nine times. V and J are TRBV6-5 and TRBJ2-3, with D unresolved. CDR3 length: 16 residues. The germline CDR1 and CDR2 sequences are MNHEY and SVGAGI. V dropped 1 base and J dropped 0 bases, with 11 bases sitting between them. CDR3 nucleotide sequence: TGTGCCAGCAGTTACTTAGATTCCTCTAGCACAGATACGCAGTATTTT. This gives the protein CASSYLDSSSTDTQYF.

The chain has TRBV27 and TRBJ1-1; D is unresolved. Germline CDR1 reads MNHEY; CDR2 reads SMNVEV (reference sequence). Trimming pared 2 bases from V and 1 base from J, leaving 5 bases between. There are 13 residues in the CDR3. The CDR3 region is CASSLNPNTEAFF. The CDR3 coding sequence is TGTGCCAGCAGTTTAAACCCGAACACTGAAGCTTTCTTT.